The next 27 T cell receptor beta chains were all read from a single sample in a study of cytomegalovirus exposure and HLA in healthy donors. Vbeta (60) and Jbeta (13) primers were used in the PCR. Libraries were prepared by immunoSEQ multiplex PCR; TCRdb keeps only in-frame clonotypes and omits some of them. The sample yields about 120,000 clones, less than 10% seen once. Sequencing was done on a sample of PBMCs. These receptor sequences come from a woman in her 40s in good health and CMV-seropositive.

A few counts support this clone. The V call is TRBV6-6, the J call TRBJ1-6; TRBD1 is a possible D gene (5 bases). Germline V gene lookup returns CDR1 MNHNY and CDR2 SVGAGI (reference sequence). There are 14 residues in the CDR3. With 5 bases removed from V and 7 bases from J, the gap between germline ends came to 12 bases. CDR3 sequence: CASSPESGNSPLHF. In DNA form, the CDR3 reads TGTGCCAGCAGTCCAGAGTCAGGGAATTCACCCCTCCACTTT.

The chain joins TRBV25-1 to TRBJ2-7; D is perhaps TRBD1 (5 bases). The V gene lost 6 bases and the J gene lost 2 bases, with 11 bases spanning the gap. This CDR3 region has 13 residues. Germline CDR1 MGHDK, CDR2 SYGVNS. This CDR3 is CASRGQAAYEQYF. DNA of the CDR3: TGTGCCAGCAGGGGGCAGGCGGCCTACGAGCAGTACTTC.

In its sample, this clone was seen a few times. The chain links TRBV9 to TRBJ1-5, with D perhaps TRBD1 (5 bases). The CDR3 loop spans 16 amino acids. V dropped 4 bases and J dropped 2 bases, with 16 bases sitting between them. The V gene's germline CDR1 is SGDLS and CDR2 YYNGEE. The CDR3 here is CASSPFGGEGNQPQHF. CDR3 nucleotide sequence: TGTGCCAGCAGCCCTTTTGGGGGGGAAGGCAATCAGCCCCAGCATTTT.

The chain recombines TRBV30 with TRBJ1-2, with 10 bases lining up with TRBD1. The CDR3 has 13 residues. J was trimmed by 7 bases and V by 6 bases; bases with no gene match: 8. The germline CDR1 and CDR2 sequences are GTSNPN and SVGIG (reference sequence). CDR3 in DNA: TGTGCCTGTATGACAGGGGGCGCAGGTGGCTACACCTTC. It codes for CACMTGGAGGYTF.

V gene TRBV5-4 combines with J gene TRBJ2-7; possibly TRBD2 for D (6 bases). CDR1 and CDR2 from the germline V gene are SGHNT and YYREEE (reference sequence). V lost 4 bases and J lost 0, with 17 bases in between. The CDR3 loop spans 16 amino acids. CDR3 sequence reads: CASSGVGGRNSYEQYF. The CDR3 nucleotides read TGTGCCAGCAGCGGCGTTGGAGGGAGAAACTCCTACGAGCAGTACTTC.

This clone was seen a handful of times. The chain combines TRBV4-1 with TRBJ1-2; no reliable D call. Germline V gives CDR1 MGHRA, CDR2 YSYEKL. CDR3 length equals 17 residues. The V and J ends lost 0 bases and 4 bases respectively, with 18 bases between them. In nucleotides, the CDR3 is TGCGCCAGCAGCCAAGATCGCCGTCCAGGATCAAGCTATGGCTACACCTTC. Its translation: CASSQDRRPGSSYGYTF.

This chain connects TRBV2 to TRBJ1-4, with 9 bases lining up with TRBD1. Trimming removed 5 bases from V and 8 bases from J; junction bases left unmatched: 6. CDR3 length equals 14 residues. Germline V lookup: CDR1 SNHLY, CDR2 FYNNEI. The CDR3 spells CASSPDRGGEKLFF. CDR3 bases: TGTGCCAGCAGTCCGGACAGGGGAGGGGAAAAACTGTTTTTT.

In DNA, the CDR3 is TGTGCCAGCAAATGGACAGGGGGTGGCGATGAGCAGTTCTTC. It encodes CASKWTGGGDEQFF. V and J are TRBV25-1 and TRBJ2-1, with 10 bases fitting TRBD1. The CDR3 contains 14 residues. Germline CDR1 and CDR2: MGHDK and SYGVNS. V dropped 7 bases and J dropped 8; count of bases not matched to a gene: 8.

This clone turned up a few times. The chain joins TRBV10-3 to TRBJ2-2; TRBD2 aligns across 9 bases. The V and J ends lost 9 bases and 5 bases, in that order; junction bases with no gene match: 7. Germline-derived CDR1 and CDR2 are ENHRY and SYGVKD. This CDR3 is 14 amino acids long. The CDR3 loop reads CAISQRGVTGELFF. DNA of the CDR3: TGTGCCATTTCCCAGCGGGGGGTGACCGGGGAGCTGTTTTTT.

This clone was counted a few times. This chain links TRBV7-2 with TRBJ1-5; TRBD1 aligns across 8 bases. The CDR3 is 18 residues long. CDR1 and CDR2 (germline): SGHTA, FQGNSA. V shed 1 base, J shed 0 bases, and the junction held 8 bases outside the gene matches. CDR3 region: CASSLGTGKGYSNQPQHF. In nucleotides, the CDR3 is TGTGCCAGCAGCTTAGGGACAGGGAAAGGGTATAGCAATCAGCCCCAGCATTTT.

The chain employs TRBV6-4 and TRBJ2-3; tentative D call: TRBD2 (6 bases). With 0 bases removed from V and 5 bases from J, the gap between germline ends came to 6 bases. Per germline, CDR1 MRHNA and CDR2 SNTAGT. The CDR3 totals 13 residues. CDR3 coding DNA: TGTGCCAGCAGTGACTCGGGGGGAGATACGCAGTATTTT. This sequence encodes CASSDSGGDTQYF.

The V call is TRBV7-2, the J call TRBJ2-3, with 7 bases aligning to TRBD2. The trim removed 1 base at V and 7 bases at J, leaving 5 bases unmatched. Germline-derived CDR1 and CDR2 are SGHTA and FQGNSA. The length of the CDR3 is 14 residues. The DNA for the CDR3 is TGTGCCAGCAGCTTAGGGCCGGGACTAAATACGCAGTATTTT. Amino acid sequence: CASSLGPGLNTQYF.

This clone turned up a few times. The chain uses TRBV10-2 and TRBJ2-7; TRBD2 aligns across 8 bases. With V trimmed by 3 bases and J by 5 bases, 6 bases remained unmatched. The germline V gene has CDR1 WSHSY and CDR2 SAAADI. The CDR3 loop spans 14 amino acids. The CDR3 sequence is CASSERGGRNEQYF. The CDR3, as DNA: TGCGCCAGCAGTGAACGGGGGGGCAGGAACGAGCAGTACTTC.

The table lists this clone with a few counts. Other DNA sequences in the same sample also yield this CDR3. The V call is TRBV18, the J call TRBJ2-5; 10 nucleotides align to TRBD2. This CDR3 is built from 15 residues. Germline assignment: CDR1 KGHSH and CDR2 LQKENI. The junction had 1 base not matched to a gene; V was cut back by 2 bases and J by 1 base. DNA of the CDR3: TGTGCCAGCTCACCAGTAGCGGGGGGCCAAGAGACCCAGTACTTC. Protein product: CASSPVAGGQETQYF.

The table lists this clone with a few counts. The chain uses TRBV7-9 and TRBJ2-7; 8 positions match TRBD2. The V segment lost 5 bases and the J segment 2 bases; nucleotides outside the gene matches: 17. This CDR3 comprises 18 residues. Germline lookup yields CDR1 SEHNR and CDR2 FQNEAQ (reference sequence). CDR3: CASSALYRGAGVPYEQYF. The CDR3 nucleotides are TGTGCCAGCAGCGCCCTCTATCGCGGAGCGGGGGTTCCCTACGAGCAGTACTTC.

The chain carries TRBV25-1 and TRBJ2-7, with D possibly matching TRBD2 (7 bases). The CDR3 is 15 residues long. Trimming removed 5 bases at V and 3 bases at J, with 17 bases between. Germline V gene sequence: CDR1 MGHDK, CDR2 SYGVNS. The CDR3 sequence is CASSPRGGRGYEQYF. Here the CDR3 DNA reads TGTGCCAGCAGTCCAAGGGGGGGGAGGGGCTACGAGCAGTACTTC.

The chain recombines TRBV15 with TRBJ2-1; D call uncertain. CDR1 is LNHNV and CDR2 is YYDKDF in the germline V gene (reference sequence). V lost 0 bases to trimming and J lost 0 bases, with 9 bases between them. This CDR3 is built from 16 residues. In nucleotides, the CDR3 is TGTGCCACCAGCAGAGAGGCCGATCGCTCCTACAATGAGCAGTTCTTC. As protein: CATSREADRSYNEQFF.

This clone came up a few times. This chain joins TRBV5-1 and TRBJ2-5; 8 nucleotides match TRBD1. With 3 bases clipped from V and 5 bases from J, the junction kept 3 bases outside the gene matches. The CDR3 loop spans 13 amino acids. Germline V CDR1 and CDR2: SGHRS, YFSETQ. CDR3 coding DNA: TGCGCCAGCAGCTCGACAGGGGACGAGACCCAGTACTTC. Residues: CASSSTGDETQYF. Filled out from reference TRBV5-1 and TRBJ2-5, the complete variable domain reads KAGVTQTPRYLIKTRGQQVTLSCSPISGHRSVSWYQQTPGQGLQFLFEYFSETQRNKGNFPGRFSGRQFSNSRSEMNVSTLELGDSALYLCASSSTGDETQYFGPGTRLLVL.

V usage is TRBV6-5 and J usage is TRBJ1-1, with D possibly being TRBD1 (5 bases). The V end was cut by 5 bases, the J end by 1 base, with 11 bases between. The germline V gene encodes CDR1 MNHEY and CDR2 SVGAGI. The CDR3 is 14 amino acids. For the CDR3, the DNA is TGTGCCAGCAGTACCTCCCAGGGGAACACTGAAGCTTTCTTT. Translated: CASSTSQGNTEAFF.

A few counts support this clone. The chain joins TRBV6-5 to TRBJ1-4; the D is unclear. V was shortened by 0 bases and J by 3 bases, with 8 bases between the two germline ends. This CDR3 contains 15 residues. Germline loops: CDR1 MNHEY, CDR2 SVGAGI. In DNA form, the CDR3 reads TGTGCCAGCAGTTACTCGAGAGCTGCTAATGAAAAACTGTTTTTT. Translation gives CASSYSRAANEKLFF.

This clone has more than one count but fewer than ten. CDR3 DNA sequence: TGTGCCAGCAGCCCCAATGCCCGGGTCGGTGGAAACACCATATATTTT. It encodes CASSPNARVGGNTIYF. This chain joins TRBV27 and TRBJ1-3; D is unclear. V shed 6 bases and J shed 3 bases, with 18 bases lying between them. CDR3 length: 16 amino acids. In germline, CDR1 is MNHEY, CDR2 SMNVEV (reference sequence).

CDR3 amino acids: CASSELEDTEAFF. CDR3 in DNA: TGTGCCAGCAGTGAATTGGAGGACACTGAAGCTTTCTTT. The chain links TRBV2 to TRBJ1-1; D remains unclear. Germline-derived CDR1 and CDR2 are SNHLY and FYNNEI. The CDR3 runs to 13 residues. Trimming shortened V by 2 bases and J by 3 bases, and 7 bases separated the two germline ends.

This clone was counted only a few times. DNA of the CDR3: TGTGCCAGCAGCCAAGATCCCCCTGGACTAGCGGGGGGCTCGTCTGGGGCCAACGTCCTGACTTTC. Its translation: CASSQDPPGLAGGSSGANVLTF. This chain joins TRBV4-2 and TRBJ2-6; 14 nucleotides agree with TRBD2. The CDR3 is 22 residues long. V was clipped by 0 bases and J by 1 base; unmatched bases: 11. Germline CDR1 reads LGHNA; CDR2 reads YNFKEQ.

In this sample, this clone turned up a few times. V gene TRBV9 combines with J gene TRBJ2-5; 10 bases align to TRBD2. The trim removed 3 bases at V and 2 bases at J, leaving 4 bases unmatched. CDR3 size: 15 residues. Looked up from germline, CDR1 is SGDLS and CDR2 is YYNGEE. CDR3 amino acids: CASSERGGLQETQYF. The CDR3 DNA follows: TGTGCCAGCAGCGAGCGGGGGGGTTTACAAGAGACCCAGTACTTC.

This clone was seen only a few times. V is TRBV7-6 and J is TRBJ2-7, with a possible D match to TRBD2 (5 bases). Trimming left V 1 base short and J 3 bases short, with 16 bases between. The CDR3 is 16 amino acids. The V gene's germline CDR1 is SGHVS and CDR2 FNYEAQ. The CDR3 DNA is TGTGCCAGCAGCTTAGAGGCGGGTGCTGGAGACTACGAGCAGTACTTC. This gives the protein CASSLEAGAGDYEQYF.

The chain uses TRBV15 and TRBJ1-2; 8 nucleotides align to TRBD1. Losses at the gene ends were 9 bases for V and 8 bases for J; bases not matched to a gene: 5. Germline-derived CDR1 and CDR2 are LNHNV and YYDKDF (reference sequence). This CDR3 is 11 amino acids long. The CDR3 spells CATRQGRGYTF. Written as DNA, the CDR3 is TGTGCCACTAGACAGGGGAGAGGCTACACCTTC. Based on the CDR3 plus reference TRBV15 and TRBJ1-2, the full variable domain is DAMVIQNPRYQVTQFGKPVTLSCSQTLNHNVMYWYQQKSSQAPKLLFHYYDKDFNNEADTPDNFQSRRPNTSFCFLDIRSPGLGDTAMYLCATRQGRGYTFGSGTRLTVV.

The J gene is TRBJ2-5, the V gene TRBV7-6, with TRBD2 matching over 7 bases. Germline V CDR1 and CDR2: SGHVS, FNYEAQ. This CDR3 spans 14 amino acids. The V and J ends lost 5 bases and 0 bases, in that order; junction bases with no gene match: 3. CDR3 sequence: CASSRGTNQETQYF. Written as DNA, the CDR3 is TGTGCCAGCAGCCGCGGGACTAACCAAGAGACCCAGTACTTC.